Each of the 26 T cell receptor beta chains below was sequenced from the same sample in a study of OX40 agonist ivuxolimab in advanced cancers. The protocol was immunoSEQ multiplex PCR, while the TCRdb copy is restricted to in-frame clones and leaves out a portion. Of tens of thousands of clones listed, 70% to 80% were seen once; the top ten hold 15% to 20%. The starting material was CD4+ or CD8+ T cells sorted from blood, obtained in a trial of the OX40 agonist ivuxolimab. Receptors were obtained from an adult with an advanced solid tumor such as melanoma, head and neck, liver or kidney cancer.

The rearrangement joins TRBV6-5 to TRBJ1-3; D gene uncertain. Germline V CDR1 and CDR2: MNHEY, SVGAGI. V was shortened by 4 bases and J by 0 bases, with 10 bases between the two germline ends. The CDR3 length is 15 residues. This CDR3 reads CASSSRAVSGNTIYF. The CDR3 bases are TGTGCCAGCAGTTCCCGTGCAGTCTCTGGAAACACCATATATTTT.

The chain couples TRBV19 to TRBJ1-5, with 7 bases aligning to TRBD1. The V gene end was trimmed by 5 bases and the J gene end by 4 bases; junction bases not matched to a gene: 11. In germline, CDR1 is LNHDA, CDR2 SQIVND (reference sequence). The CDR3 contains 16 residues. The CDR3: CASSVRTGTANQPQHF. The DNA of the CDR3 is TGTGCCAGTAGTGTCAGGACCGGGACAGCTAATCAGCCCCAGCATTTT.

V usage is TRBV9 and J usage is TRBJ2-6, with D tentatively TRBD2 (7 bases). The CDR3 sequence is 19 residues long. Germline lookup yields CDR1 SGDLS and CDR2 YYNGEE. V was clipped by 1 base and J by 2 bases, with 19 bases between them. As DNA, the CDR3 is TGTGCCAGCAGCGTACAACCTGGGGGGGCAGGCACTGGGGCCAACGTCCTGACTTTC. Translated: CASSVQPGGAGTGANVLTF.

The rearrangement links TRBV6-1 to TRBJ1-6, with D unresolved. V lost 3 bases and J lost 7, with 1 base in between. The CDR3 is made up of 11 amino acids. Germline CDR1 MNHNS, CDR2 SASEGT. CDR3 in DNA: TGTGCCAGCAGTGAGAATTCACCCCTCCACTTT. This codes for CASSENSPLHF.

The V gene is TRBV18, the J gene TRBJ2-7; 9 bases line up with TRBD1. The germline V gene encodes CDR1 KGHSH and CDR2 LQKENI. The CDR3 sequence is 14 residues long. V was clipped by 3 bases and J by 2 bases; unmatched bases: 2. CDR3 region: CASSPRQGAYEQYV. CDR3 DNA sequence: TGTGCCAGCTCACCCAGACAGGGGGCCTACGAGCAGTACGTC.

The J gene is TRBJ2-3, the V gene TRBV9; D is unresolved. Trimming left V 0 bases short and J 3 bases short, with 11 bases between. Germline V gene lookup returns CDR1 SGDLS and CDR2 YYNGEE. The CDR3 totals 15 residues. CDR3 amino acids: CASSVGVGVTDTQYF. DNA for the CDR3: TGTGCCAGCAGCGTAGGGGTAGGTGTGACAGATACGCAGTATTTT.

The chain couples TRBV6-5 to TRBJ2-7; D assignment may be TRBD1 or TRBD2 (5 bases each). Germline lookup yields CDR1 MNHEY and CDR2 SVGAGI. The ends were cut back, 8 bases at V and 4 bases at J, with 18 bases in the middle. The CDR3 contains 14 residues. The CDR3 sequence is CASCHLTRGYEQYF. The CDR3 coding sequence is TGTGCCAGCTGCCACTTAACGAGGGGTTACGAGCAGTACTTC.

The chain is built from TRBV11-2 and TRBJ1-1, with a possible D match to TRBD1 (5 bases). The CDR3 length is 15 residues. The germline CDR1 and CDR2 sequences are SGHAT and FQNNGV. Between the trimmed V and J ends, which lost 6 bases and 3 bases, there was a span of 17 bases. CDR3 residues: CASSSSPGGDTEAFF. The CDR3 DNA reads as TGTGCCAGCAGTTCTTCTCCGGGAGGGGACACTGAAGCTTTCTTT. Full variable domain (missing parts from reference TRBV11-2 and TRBJ1-1): EAGVAQSPRYKIIEKRQSVAFWCNPISGHATLYWYQQILGQGPKLLIQFQNNGVVDDSQLPKDRFSAERLKGVDSTLKIQPAKLEDSAVYLCASSSSPGGDTEAFFGQGTRLTVV.

The chain carries TRBV29-1 and TRBJ1-1; no firm D call. This CDR3 comprises 10 residues. CDR1 is SQVTM, CDR2 ANQGSEA, per germline. The V and J ends lost 7 bases and 2 bases respectively, with 5 bases between them. The CDR3 coding sequence is TGCAGCGCCAGAAACACTGAAGCTTTCTTT. As protein: CSARNTEAFF.

The chain joins TRBV6-6 to TRBJ2-7, with TRBD1 as a possible D gene (6 bases). CDR3 length: 12 amino acids. Germline V gene lookup returns CDR1 MNHNY and CDR2 SVGAGI (reference sequence). V lost 7 bases to trimming and J lost 3 bases, with 10 bases between them. This chain's CDR3 is CASTEGVYEQYV. The CDR3 DNA reads as TGTGCCAGCACCGAGGGGGTCTACGAGCAGTACGTC.

The rearrangement uses TRBV5-4 and TRBJ2-2, with TRBD1 as a possible D gene (7 bases). This CDR3 region has 15 residues. Germline-derived CDR1 and CDR2 are SGHNT and YYREEE (reference sequence). Trimming removed 4 bases from V and 5 bases from J, with 15 bases in between. The CDR3 DNA sequence: TGTGCCAGCAGCCCTGGGGCAGGGGGGACCGGGGAGCTGTTTTTT. It is translated as CASSPGAGGTGELFF. The full variable domain, rest sourced from reference TRBV5-4 and TRBJ2-2, is ETGVTQSPTHLIKTRGQQVTLRCSSQSGHNTVSWYQQALGQGPQFIFQYYREEENGRGNFPPRFSGLQFPNYSSELNVNALELDDSALYLCASSPGAGGTGELFFGEGSRLTVL.

The CDR3 nucleotides are TGTGCCAGCAGGGGACGACCCAAAAACATTCAGTACTTC. This gives the protein CASRGRPKNIQYF. This rearrangement joins TRBV6-5 to TRBJ2-4, with D perhaps given as TRBD1 or TRBD2 (5 bases each). Germline lookup yields CDR1 MNHEY and CDR2 SVGAGI. The CDR3 has 13 amino acids. Trimming took 6 bases from V and 2 from J, leaving 8 bases between them.

In this sample, this clone turned up a few times. The genes are TRBV6-1 and TRBJ1-2; TRBD1 matches 7 bases. The CDR3 consists of 14 residues. Trimming cost V 4 bases and J 6 bases; bases outside gene matches: 8. Germline loops: CDR1 MNHNS, CDR2 SASEGT. The CDR3 nucleotides are TGTGCCAGCAGTGCCATACAGGGGTTTGATGGCTACACCTTC. The encoded protein is CASSAIQGFDGYTF.

The rearrangement links TRBV7-8 to TRBJ2-3; D gene unclear. From germline, CDR1 is SGHVS and CDR2 FQNEAQ. V dropped 2 bases and J dropped 5 bases, with 8 bases sitting between them. CDR3 length: 13 amino acids. CDR3 sequence: CASSLLMQDTQYF. The CDR3, as DNA: TGTGCCAGCAGCTTATTAATGCAAGATACGCAGTATTTT.

The genes are TRBV7-2 and TRBJ1-4; D is possibly TRBD1 (6 bases). V lost 6 bases to trimming and J lost 9 bases, with 17 bases between them. The CDR3 spans 14 residues. Germline loops: CDR1 SGHTA, CDR2 FQGNSA. The CDR3 DNA reads TGTGCCAGCAGTTTTCCCGGGGGCAATAAAAAACTGTTTTTT. It specifies CASSFPGGNKKLFF.

The chain combines TRBV12-5 with TRBJ2-1, with 14 positions matching TRBD2. Losses at the gene ends were 6 bases for V and 0 bases for J; bases not matched to a gene: 4. The V gene's germline CDR1 is LGHNT and CDR2 FRNRAP. This CDR3 is 17 amino acids long. Here the CDR3 reads CASGWTSGGSSYNEQFF. In nucleotides, the CDR3 is TGTGCTAGTGGCTGGACTAGCGGGGGGAGCTCCTACAATGAGCAGTTCTTC.

V gene TRBV4-1 combines with J gene TRBJ1-2; the D is unclear. The germline V gene encodes CDR1 MGHRA and CDR2 YSYEKL. V was pared by 0 bases and J by 4 bases, with 18 bases between. The CDR3 runs 17 residues. The CDR3 DNA reads as TGCGCCAGCAGCCAAGATCGTATAGGAAGGGTGAGCTATGGCTACACCTTC. Encoded protein: CASSQDRIGRVSYGYTF.

This clone was seen just once. This chain joins TRBV30 and TRBJ1-1; D ambiguous. Germline CDR1 reads GTSNPN; CDR2 reads SVGIG (reference sequence). CDR3 size: 16 residues. V shed 2 bases and J shed 1 base, with 17 bases lying between them. The DNA of the CDR3 is TGTGCCTGGAGTCCCTCAGTTGGGCTATCGAACACTGAAGCTTTCTTT. Translating gives CAWSPSVGLSNTEAFF.

This clone has only one observation. The chain combines TRBV28 with TRBJ1-3, with 9 bases that match TRBD1. This CDR3 is 16 amino acids long. Germline CDR1 is MDHEN and CDR2 is SYDVKM. Germline trimming cut 2 bases from V and 2 bases from J; bases unmatched to any gene: 4. The DNA for the CDR3 is TGTGCCAGCAGTTTAATAGGACAGGGGACTGGAAACACCATATATTTT. This encodes CASSLIGQGTGNTIYF. Based on the CDR3 plus reference TRBV28 and TRBJ1-3, the full variable domain is DVKVTQSSRYLVKRTGEKVFLECVQDMDHENMFWYRQDPGLGLRLIYFSYDVKMKEKGDIPEGYSVSREKKERFSLILESASTNQTSMYLCASSLIGQGTGNTIYFGEGSWLTVV.

In its sample, this clone was seen once. The rearrangement uses TRBV5-5 and TRBJ1-5; D is unclear. V shed 4 bases and J shed 9 bases, with 17 bases lying between them. CDR3 length equals 14 residues. Germline V gene sequence: CDR1 SGHKS, CDR2 YYEKEE (reference sequence). For the CDR3, the DNA is TGTGCCAGCAGCCGTGCGGGTACCAAGGTGCCCCAGCATTTT. It specifies CASSRAGTKVPQHF.

This chain uses TRBV5-1 with TRBJ1-1; D not certain. V shed 10 bases and J shed 3 bases, with 16 bases lying between them. Germline V gives CDR1 SGHRS, CDR2 YFSETQ. CDR3 size: 13 residues. The CDR3 region has the DNA TGCGCCGGATCCGAGGGAATTGACACTGAAGCTTTCTTT. Protein sequence: CAGSEGIDTEAFF.

The chain joins TRBV28 to TRBJ2-7; D perhaps matches TRBD1 (6 bases). The CDR3 length is 12 residues. V lost 10 bases, J lost 5 bases, and 15 bases lay in between. Germline CDR1 and CDR2: MDHEN and SYDVKM. CDR3 coding DNA: TGTGCCACCACCAACAGGGTCAACGAGCAGTACTTC. This sequence encodes CATTNRVNEQYF.

CDR3: CASTPRDRSGYTF. As DNA, the CDR3 is TGTGCCAGTACCCCGCGGGACAGGTCTGGCTACACCTTC. This chain links TRBV19 with TRBJ1-2, with 8 bases aligning to TRBD1. This CDR3 comprises 13 residues. With V trimmed by 7 bases and J by 7 bases, 8 bases remained unmatched. The germline V gene encodes CDR1 LNHDA and CDR2 SQIVND (reference sequence).

Concerning this clone: The junction differs from germline at one of its ends, possibly a read error. The chain recombines TRBV11-3 with TRBJ1-1; the match to TRBD1 covers 9 bases. Germline V CDR1 and CDR2: SGHNT, YENEEA. CDR3 length equals 19 residues. CDR3 coding DNA: TGTGCCAGCAGCCTAGAGTCTAACAGGGGGCTCTCCATGAACACTGAAGCTTTCTTT. Translation gives CASSLESNRGLSMNTEAFF.

The chain employs TRBV12-5 and TRBJ1-1; 12 nucleotides agree with TRBD1. The germline gives CDR1 LGHNT, CDR2 FRNRAP. The junction had 11 bases not matched to a gene; V was cut back by 3 bases and J by 0 bases. The CDR3 covers 19 residues. Here the CDR3 reads CASGFGTGGVLKVNTEAFF. As DNA, the CDR3 is TGTGCTAGTGGTTTCGGGACAGGGGGCGTCTTAAAAGTGAACACTGAAGCTTTCTTT.

This clone was found once. The chain links TRBV7-3 to TRBJ2-7, with D perhaps matching TRBD1 or TRBD2 (5 bases each). Trimming cost V 4 bases and J 7 bases, with 14 bases left between them. Germline loops: CDR1 SGHTA, CDR2 FQGTGA. There are 13 residues in the CDR3. This chain's CDR3 is CASSSTPWGEQYF. The CDR3 nucleotides are TGTGCCAGCAGCTCTACACCCTGGGGGGAGCAGTACTTC.